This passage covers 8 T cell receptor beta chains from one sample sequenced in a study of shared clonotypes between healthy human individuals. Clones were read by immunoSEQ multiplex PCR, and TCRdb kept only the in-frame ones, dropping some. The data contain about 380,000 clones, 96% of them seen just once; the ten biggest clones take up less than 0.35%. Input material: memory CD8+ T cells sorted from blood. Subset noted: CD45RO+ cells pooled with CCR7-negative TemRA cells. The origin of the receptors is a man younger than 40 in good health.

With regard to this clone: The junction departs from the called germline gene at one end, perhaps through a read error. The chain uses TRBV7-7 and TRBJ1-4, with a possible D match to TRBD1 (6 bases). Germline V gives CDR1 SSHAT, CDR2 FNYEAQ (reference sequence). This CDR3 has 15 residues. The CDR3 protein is CASSPRAGANEKLFF. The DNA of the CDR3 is TGTGCTAGCAGCCCCCGGGCAGGGGCTAATGAAAAACTGTTTTTT.

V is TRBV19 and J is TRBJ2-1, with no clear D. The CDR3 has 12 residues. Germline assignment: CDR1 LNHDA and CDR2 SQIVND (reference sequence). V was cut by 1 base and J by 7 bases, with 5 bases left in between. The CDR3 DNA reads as TGTGCCAGTAGTATAGTAGAGAATGAGCAGTTCTTC. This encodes CASSIVENEQFF.

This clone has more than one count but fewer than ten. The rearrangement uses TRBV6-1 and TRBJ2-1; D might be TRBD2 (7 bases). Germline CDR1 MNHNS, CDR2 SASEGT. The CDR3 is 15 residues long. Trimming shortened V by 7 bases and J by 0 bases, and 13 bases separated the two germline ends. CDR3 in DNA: TGTGCCAGCATAAAGGGGGGGGGCTCCTACAATGAGCAGTTCTTC. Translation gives CASIKGGGSYNEQFF.

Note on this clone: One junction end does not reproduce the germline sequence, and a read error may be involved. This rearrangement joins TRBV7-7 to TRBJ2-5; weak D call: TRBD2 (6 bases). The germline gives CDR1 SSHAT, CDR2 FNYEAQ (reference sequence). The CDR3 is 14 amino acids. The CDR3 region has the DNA TGTGCTAGCAGCCCCGGTTCGGGGGTGGAGACCCAGTACTTC. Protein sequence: CASSPGSGVETQYF. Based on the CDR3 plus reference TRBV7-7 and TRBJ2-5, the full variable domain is GAGVSQSPRYKVTKRGQDVTLRCDPISSHATLYWYQQALGQGPEFLTYFNYEAQPDKSGLPSDRFSAERPEGSISTLTIQRTEQRDSAMYRCASSPGSGVETQYFGPGTRLLVL.

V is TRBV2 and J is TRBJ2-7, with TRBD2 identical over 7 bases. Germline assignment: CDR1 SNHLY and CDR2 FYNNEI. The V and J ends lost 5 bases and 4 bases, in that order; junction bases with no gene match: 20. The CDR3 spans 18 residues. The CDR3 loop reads CASSFPVPAASGKYEQYF. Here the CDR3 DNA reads TGTGCCAGCAGTTTCCCGGTCCCGGCGGCGAGCGGGAAATACGAGCAGTACTTC.

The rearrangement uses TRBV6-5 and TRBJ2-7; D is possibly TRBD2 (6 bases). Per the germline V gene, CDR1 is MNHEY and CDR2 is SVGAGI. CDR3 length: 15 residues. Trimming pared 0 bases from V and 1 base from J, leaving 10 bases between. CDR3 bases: TGTGCCAGCAGTTACTCCGGGACTGGGTCCTACGAGCAGTACTTC. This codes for CASSYSGTGSYEQYF.

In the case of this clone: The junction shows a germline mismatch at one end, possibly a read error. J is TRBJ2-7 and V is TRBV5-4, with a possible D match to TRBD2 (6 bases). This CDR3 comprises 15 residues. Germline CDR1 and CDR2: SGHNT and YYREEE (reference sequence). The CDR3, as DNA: TGTGCCAGCAGTTTGGGGGGACTCTCGGGCTACGAGCAGTACTTC. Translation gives CASSLGGLSGYEQYF. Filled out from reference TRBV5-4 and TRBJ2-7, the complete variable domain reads ETGVTQSPTHLIKTRGQQVTLRCSSQSGHNTVSWYQQALGQGPQFIFQYYREEENGRGNFPPRFSGLQFPNYSSELNVNALELDDSALYLCASSLGGLSGYEQYFGPGTRLTVT.

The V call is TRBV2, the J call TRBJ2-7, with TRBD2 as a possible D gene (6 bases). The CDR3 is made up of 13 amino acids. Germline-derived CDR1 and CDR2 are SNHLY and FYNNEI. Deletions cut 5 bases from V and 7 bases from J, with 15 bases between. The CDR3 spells CASSTDLAREQYF. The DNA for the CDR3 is TGTGCCAGCAGTACCGATCTAGCGCGTGAGCAGTACTTC. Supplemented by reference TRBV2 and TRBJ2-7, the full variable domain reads EPEVTQTPSHQVTQMGQEVILRCVPISNHLYFYWYRQILGQKVEFLVSFYNNEISEKSEIFDDQFSVERPDGSNFTLKIRSTKLEDSAMYFCASSTDLAREQYFGPGTRLTVT.